This T cell receptor (beta chain) is drawn from a study of control samples from healthy donors and cancer patients. Trimming cost V 3 bases and J 8 bases, with 19 bases left between them. Germline values: CDR1 KGHSH, CDR2 LQKENI. This CDR3 has 15 amino acids. Using immunoSEQ multiplex PCR, the repertoire was profiled, and TCRdb retains in-frame clones only, with some absent. The sample holds some 96,000 clones; roughly 87% are singletons and the top ten take 15% to 20%. The sequenced sample was blood. This clonotype originated in a woman in her forties or fifties in good health. The chain employs TRBV18 and TRBJ1-2, with a tentative D call TRBD1 (5 bases). CDR3 sequence: CASSPLDFRGDGYTF. The CDR3 DNA is TGTGCCAGCTCACCTTTGGACTTTAGGGGCGACGGCTACACCTTC.